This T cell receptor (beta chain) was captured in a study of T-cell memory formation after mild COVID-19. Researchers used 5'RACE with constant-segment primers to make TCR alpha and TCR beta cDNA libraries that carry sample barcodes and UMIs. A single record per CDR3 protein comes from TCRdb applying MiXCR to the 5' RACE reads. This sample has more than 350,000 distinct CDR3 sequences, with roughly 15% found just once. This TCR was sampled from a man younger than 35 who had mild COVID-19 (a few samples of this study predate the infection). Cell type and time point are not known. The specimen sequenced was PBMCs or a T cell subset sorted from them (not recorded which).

The CDR3: CASRPESNTGELFF. In DNA, the CDR3 is TGTGCCAGCAGGCCGGAATCGAACACCGGGGAGCTGTTTTTT. The rearrangement links TRBV7-6 to TRBJ2-2; D not certain. CDR3 length: 14 residues. Trimming removed 6 bases from V and 0 bases from J, with 8 bases in between. Looked up from germline, CDR1 is SGHVS and CDR2 is FNYEAQ.